One sample yielded the 19 T cell receptor beta chains listed below, sequenced in a study of vaccination and CD4 T cells after COVID-19. With the Oncomine TCR Beta short-read assay, DNA from cultured CD4+ T cells was sequenced. One entry per CDR3 protein results from TCRdb running MiXCR on the PCR reads. The sample gives about 14,000 distinct CDR3 sequences, approximately 55% of which show up once; 10% is in the top ten. Treatment given: approximately nine-day PBMC culture with coronavirus spike peptide pools or control peptides (ViraFEST assay). Antigens of these TCRs are unknown. The material sequenced was CD4+ T cells from blood, cultured in vitro. All receptors come from a human donor who had recovered from COVID-19.

The chain combines TRBV7-2 with TRBJ2-3, with no clear D. Trimming pared 2 bases from V and 4 bases from J, leaving 13 bases between. Per the germline V gene, CDR1 is SGHTA and CDR2 is FQGNSA. The CDR3 is 15 amino acids. This chain's CDR3 is CASSLSLRPADTQYF. CDR3 bases: TGTGCCAGCAGCTTATCCTTGCGGCCCGCAGATACGCAGTATTTT. The full variable domain, in which reference TRBV7-2 and TRBJ2-3 provide the parts outside the CDR3, is GAGVSQSPSNKVTEKGKDVELRCDPISGHTALYWYRQSLGQGLEFLIYFQGNSAPDKSGLPSDRFSAERTGGSVSTLTIQRTQQEDSAVYLCASSLSLRPADTQYFGPGTRLTVL.

The V call is TRBV2, the J call TRBJ1-2; D not resolved. The CDR3 length is 13 residues. Trimming cost V 5 bases and J 2 bases, with 9 bases left between them. Germline CDR1 SNHLY, CDR2 FYNNEI. CDR3 sequence: CASSTRGNYGYTF. The CDR3 nucleotides read TGTGCCAGCAGTACACGGGGAAACTATGGCTACACCTTC.

This chain links TRBV11-2 with TRBJ2-5; no clear D. V was pared by 2 bases and J by 5 bases, with 12 bases between. CDR3 length equals 14 residues. In germline, CDR1 is SGHAT, CDR2 FQNNGV. The CDR3 protein is CASSLMPDSETQYF. The CDR3 DNA reads as TGTGCCAGCAGCTTAATGCCCGACTCGGAGACCCAGTACTTC. Full variable domain (remainder filled in from reference TRBV11-2 and TRBJ2-5): EAGVAQSPRYKIIEKRQSVAFWCNPISGHATLYWYQQILGQGPKLLIQFQNNGVVDDSQLPKDRFSAERLKGVDSTLKIQPAKLEDSAVYLCASSLMPDSETQYFGPGTRLLVL.

The chain couples TRBV5-1 to TRBJ2-5, with D maybe TRBD2 (5 bases). Germline CDR1 and CDR2: SGHRS and YFSETQ. Trimming stripped 4 bases from V and 5 bases from J, with 18 bases between. The CDR3 is 15 amino acids. CDR3 sequence: CASSRRTSSGETQYF. Written as DNA, the CDR3 is TGCGCCAGCAGCCGAAGGACCTCCTCGGGGGAGACCCAGTACTTC.

J is TRBJ2-7 and V is TRBV7-2, with D maybe TRBD2 (5 bases). Trimming shortened V by 4 bases and J by 1 base, and 11 bases separated the two germline ends. Germline V gene data show CDR1 as SGHTA and CDR2 as FQGNSA. This CDR3 spans 14 amino acids. CDR3 protein: CASSSPRLSYEQYF. The CDR3 DNA reads as TGTGCCAGCAGCTCACCCCGACTATCCTACGAGCAGTACTTC.

The rearrangement links TRBV12-5 to TRBJ2-7; 9 bases fit TRBD2. The CDR3 contains 15 residues. The germline V gene encodes CDR1 LGHNT and CDR2 FRNRAP. V was clipped by 0 bases and J by 5 bases; unmatched bases: 5. The CDR3 DNA follows: TGTGCTAGTGGTTTGGTACCTAGCGGGATCCACGAGCAGTACTTC. This gives the protein CASGLVPSGIHEQYF.

The chain is built from TRBV2 and TRBJ2-2, with a possible D match to TRBD2 (5 bases). Trimming removed 9 bases at V and 2 bases at J, with 16 bases between. Germline-derived CDR1 and CDR2 are SNHLY and FYNNEI. CDR3 length equals 15 residues. CDR3 nucleotides: TGTGCCAGTGGCCTAGAAGGAGGTAACACCGGGGAGCTGTTTTTT. This encodes CASGLEGGNTGELFF.

This chain uses TRBV29-1 with TRBJ2-3; no firm D call. Germline V gives CDR1 SQVTM, CDR2 ANQGSEA. Deletions cut 7 bases from V and 1 base from J, with 9 bases between. CDR3 length: 12 residues. The CDR3 loop reads CSAPVGTDTQYF. The CDR3, as DNA: TGCAGCGCCCCGGTGGGCACAGATACGCAGTATTTT.

This chain uses TRBV20-1 with TRBJ1-3; D is uncertain. The CDR3 covers 14 residues. V shed 2 bases and J shed 2 bases, with 10 bases lying between them. The germline V gene has CDR1 DFQATT and CDR2 SNEGSKA (reference sequence). The CDR3, as DNA: TGCAGTGCTAGACCCTCCCTACCTGGAAACACCATATATTTT. It yields the protein CSARPSLPGNTIYF.

This clonotype turned up a few times. The chain recombines TRBV27 with TRBJ2-7, with D unresolved. The CDR3 has 15 residues. The germline V and J ends were trimmed by 5 bases and 3 bases, with 17 bases remaining between them. Germline CDR1 reads MNHEY; CDR2 reads SMNVEV (reference sequence). The CDR3 DNA reads TGTGCCAGCAGTCTCCCAGGACGGTTTGGCTACGAGCAGTACTTC. This sequence encodes CASSLPGRFGYEQYF.

This clonotype was recorded a few times. The chain employs TRBV14 and TRBJ1-1, with D possibly matching TRBD1 (6 bases). Trimming stripped 4 bases from V and 5 bases from J, with 11 bases between. Germline CDR1 and CDR2: SGHDN and FVKESK. The length of the CDR3 is 13 residues. This chain's CDR3 is CASSRGGRTEAFF. The CDR3, as DNA: TGTGCCAGCAGCCGAGGGGGTCGAACTGAAGCTTTCTTT.

This clonotype occurred a few times. The gene calls are TRBV5-1 and TRBJ2-3; D is possibly TRBD1 (6 bases). Trimming took off 4 bases at V and 1 base at J, with 10 bases between the two ends. The CDR3 covers 14 residues. Germline CDR1 reads SGHRS; CDR2 reads YFSETQ. For the CDR3, the DNA is TGCGCCAGCAGCGCCCGACAGGGCACAGATACGCAGTATTTT. Translation: CASSARQGTDTQYF.

This clonotype was picked up one time. The V and J genes are TRBV4-1 and TRBJ2-7, with 10 bases aligning to TRBD2. Germline-derived CDR1 and CDR2 are MGHRA and YSYEKL. This CDR3 contains 14 residues. V dropped 3 bases and J dropped 9; count of bases not matched to a gene: 8. The CDR3 spells CASSQPSGRQWQYF. CDR3 sequence (DNA): TGCGCCAGCAGCCAGCCTAGCGGGAGACAATGGCAGTACTTC.

There are a few counts of this clonotype. V gene TRBV7-6 combines with J gene TRBJ1-2; D unresolved. V was clipped by 5 bases and J by 8 bases, with 15 bases between them. CDR1 SGHVS and CDR2 FNYEAQ come from the germline V gene. The CDR3 is 13 residues long. CDR3 in DNA: TGTGCCAGCAGCATGACTGCCGCCACGGGCTACACCTTC. This codes for CASSMTAATGYTF.

The chain uses TRBV18 and TRBJ2-1; 8 positions match TRBD2. V trimming: 2 bases; J trimming: 0 bases; junction bases outside the gene matches: 6. This CDR3 contains 17 residues. The V gene's germline CDR1 is KGHSH and CDR2 LQKENI. The CDR3 region is CASSPYGRESSYNEQFF. CDR3 DNA sequence: TGTGCCAGCTCACCATACGGGAGGGAAAGCTCCTACAATGAGCAGTTCTTC. Full variable domain (outside the CDR3, taken from reference TRBV18 and TRBJ2-1): NAGVMQNPRHLVRRRGQEARLRCSPMKGHSHVYWYRQLPEEGLKFMVYLQKENIIDESGMPKERFSAEFPKEGPSILRIQQVVRGDSAAYFCASSPYGRESSYNEQFFGPGTRLTVL.

This clonotype was seen a few times. The V call is TRBV20-1, the J call TRBJ1-2; TRBD1 agrees at 7 bases. This CDR3 has 13 amino acids. V was pared by 2 bases and J by 4 bases, with 4 bases of the junction left unmatched. Per the germline V gene, CDR1 is DFQATT and CDR2 is SNEGSKA (reference sequence). The CDR3 loop is CSARQDRSYGYTF. The CDR3, as DNA: TGCAGTGCTAGACAGGACAGGTCCTATGGCTACACCTTC.

This chain connects TRBV2 to TRBJ1-1; D is unclear. Germline V gene data show CDR1 as SNHLY and CDR2 as FYNNEI. Trimming left V 6 bases short and J 5 bases short, with 19 bases between. The CDR3 totals 15 residues. The CDR3 protein is CASRWGEGRRTEAFF. In DNA form, the CDR3 reads TGTGCCAGCAGATGGGGTGAGGGCCGCCGAACTGAAGCTTTCTTT.

This clonotype was detected a few times. The J gene is TRBJ1-1, the V gene TRBV12-3 or TRBV12-4; a weak D match, TRBD1 (6 bases). The V gene lost 3 bases and the J gene lost 6 bases, with 14 bases spanning the gap. The CDR3 extends over 14 amino acids. This chain's CDR3 is CASSLSGAVAEAFF. In nucleotides, the CDR3 is TGTGCCAGCAGTTTGTCGGGGGCAGTCGCTGAAGCTTTCTTT.

The V gene is TRBV28, the J gene TRBJ2-7; 9 nucleotides match TRBD2. V lost 10 bases and J lost 7; bases outside the gene matches: 11. Germline V gene data show CDR1 as MDHEN and CDR2 as SYDVKM. The CDR3 runs to 13 residues. This CDR3 reads CATNSGSPPEQYF. Here the CDR3 DNA reads TGTGCCACCAATAGCGGGAGCCCTCCGGAGCAGTACTTC.